This T cell receptor beta chain was sequenced during a study of response to subunit inactivated influenza vaccine. Points from the study as a whole: The authors offered the suggestion that each seasonal influenza vaccination recruits few new T cells.

One entry per CDR3 protein results from TCRdb running MiXCR on the RT-PCR reads. The repertoire holds under 750,000 distinct CDR3 sequences, about an eighth seen once, with approximately 10% in the top ten. The CDR3 covers 14 residues. The junction had 8 bases not matched to a gene; V was cut back by 6 bases and J by 4 bases. Per the germline V gene, CDR1 is DFQATT and CDR2 is SNEGSKA (reference sequence). Comment on this clonotype: The antigen remains undetermined.

The input for sequencing was PBMCs from blood, taken on the day of vaccination. The source of this sequence is a man aged 50-60 years who received an inactivated influenza vaccine. The chain has TRBV20-1 and TRBJ1-1; TRBD1 matches 10 bases. The CDR3 region is CSARQGARGTEAFF. For the CDR3, the DNA is TGCAGTGCGAGACAGGGGGCGCGTGGCACTGAAGCTTTCTTT.